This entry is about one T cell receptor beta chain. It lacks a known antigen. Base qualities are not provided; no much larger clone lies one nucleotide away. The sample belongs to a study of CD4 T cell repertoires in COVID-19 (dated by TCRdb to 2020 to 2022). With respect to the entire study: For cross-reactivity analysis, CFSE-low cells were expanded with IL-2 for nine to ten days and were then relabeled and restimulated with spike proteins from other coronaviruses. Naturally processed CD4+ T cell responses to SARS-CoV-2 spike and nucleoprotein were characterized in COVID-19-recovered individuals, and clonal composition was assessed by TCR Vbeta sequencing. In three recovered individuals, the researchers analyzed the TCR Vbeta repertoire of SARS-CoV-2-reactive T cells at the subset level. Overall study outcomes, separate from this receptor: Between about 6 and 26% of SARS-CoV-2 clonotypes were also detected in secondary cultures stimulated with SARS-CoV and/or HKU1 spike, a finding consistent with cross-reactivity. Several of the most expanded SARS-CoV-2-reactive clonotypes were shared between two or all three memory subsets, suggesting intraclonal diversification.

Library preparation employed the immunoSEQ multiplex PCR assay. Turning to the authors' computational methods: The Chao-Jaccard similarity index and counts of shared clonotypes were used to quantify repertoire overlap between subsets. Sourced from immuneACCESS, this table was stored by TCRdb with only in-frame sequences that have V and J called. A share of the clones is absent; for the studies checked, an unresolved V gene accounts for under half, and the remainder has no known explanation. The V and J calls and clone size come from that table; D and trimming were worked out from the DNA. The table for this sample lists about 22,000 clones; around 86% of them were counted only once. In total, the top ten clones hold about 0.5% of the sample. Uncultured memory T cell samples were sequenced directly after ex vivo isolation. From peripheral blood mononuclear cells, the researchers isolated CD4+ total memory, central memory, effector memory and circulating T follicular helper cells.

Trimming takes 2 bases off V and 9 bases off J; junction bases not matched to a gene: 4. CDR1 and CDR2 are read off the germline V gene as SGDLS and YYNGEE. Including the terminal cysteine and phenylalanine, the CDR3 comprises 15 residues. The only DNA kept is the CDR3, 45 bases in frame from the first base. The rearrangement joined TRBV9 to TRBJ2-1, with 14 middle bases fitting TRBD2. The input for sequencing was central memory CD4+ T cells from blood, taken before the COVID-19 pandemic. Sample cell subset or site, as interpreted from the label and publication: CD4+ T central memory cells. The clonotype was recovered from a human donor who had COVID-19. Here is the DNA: TGTGCCAGCAGCGTGGGACTAGCGGGGGAGGGTGAGCAGTTCTTC. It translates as CASSVGLAGEGEQFF.